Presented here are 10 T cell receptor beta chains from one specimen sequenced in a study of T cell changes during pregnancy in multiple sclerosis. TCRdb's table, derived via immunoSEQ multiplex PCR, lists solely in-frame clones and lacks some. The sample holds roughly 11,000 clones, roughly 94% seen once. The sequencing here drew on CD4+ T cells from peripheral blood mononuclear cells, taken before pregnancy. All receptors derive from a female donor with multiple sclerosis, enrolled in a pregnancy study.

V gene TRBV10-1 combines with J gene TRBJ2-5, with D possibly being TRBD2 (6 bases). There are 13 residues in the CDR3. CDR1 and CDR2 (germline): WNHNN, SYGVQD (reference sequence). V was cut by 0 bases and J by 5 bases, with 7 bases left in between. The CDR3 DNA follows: TGCGCCAGCAGTGAGTCTGGGGGGGAGACCCAGTACTTC. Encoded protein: CASSESGGETQYF.

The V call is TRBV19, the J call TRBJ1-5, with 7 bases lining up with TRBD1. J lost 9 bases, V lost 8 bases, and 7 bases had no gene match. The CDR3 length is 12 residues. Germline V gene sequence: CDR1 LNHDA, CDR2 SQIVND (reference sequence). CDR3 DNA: TGTGCCAGTGCTAACAGGGACAGGCCCCAGCATTTT. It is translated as CASANRDRPQHF.

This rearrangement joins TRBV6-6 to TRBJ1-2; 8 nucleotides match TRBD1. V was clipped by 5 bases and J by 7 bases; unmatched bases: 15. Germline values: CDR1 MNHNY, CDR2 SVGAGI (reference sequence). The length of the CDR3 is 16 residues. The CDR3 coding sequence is TGTGCCAGCAGTGCCCCATCTGGGCAGGGGGCAGGTGGCTACACCTTC. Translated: CASSAPSGQGAGGYTF.

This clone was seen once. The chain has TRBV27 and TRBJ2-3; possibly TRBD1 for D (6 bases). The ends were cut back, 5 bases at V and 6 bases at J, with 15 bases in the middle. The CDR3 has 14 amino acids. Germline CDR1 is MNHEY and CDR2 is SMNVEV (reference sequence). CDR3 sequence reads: CASSQTGRRDTQYF. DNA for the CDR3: TGTGCCAGCAGTCAAACAGGGCGCCGCGATACGCAGTATTTT.

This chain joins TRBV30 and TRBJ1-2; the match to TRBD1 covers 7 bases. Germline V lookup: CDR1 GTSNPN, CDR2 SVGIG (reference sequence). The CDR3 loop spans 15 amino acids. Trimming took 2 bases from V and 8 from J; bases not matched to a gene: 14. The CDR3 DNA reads TGTGCCTGGAGTCCCTTTAGACAGGGAAGGGGAGGCTACACCTTC. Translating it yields CAWSPFRQGRGGYTF.

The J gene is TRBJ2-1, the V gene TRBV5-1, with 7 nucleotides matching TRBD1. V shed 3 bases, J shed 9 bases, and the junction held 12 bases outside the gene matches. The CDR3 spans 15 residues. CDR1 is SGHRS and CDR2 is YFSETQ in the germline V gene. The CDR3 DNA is TGCGCCAGCAGCTCTCGGACTGGATGGGACAGTGAGCAGTTCTTC. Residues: CASSSRTGWDSEQFF.

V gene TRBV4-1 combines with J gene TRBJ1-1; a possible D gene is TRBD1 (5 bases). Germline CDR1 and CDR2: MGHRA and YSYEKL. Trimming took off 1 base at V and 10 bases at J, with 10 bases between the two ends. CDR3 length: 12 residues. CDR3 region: CASSQVGGGAFF. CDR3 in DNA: TGCGCCAGCAGCCAAGTGGGGGGTGGAGCTTTCTTT.

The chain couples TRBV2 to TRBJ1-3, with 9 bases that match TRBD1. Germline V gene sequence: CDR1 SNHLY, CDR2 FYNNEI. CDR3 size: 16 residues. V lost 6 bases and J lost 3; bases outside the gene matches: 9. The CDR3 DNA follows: TGTGCCAGCAGCTCACAGGGGGCGGTGTATGGAAACACCATATATTTT. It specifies CASSSQGAVYGNTIYF. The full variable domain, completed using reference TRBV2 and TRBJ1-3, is EPEVTQTPSHQVTQMGQEVILRCVPISNHLYFYWYRQILGQKVEFLVSFYNNEISEKSEIFDDQFSVERPDGSNFTLKIRSTKLEDSAMYFCASSSQGAVYGNTIYFGEGSWLTVV.

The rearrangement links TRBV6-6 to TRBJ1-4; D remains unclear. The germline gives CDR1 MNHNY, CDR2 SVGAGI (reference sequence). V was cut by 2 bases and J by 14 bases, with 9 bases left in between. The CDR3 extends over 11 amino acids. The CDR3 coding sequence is TGTGCCAGCAGTTACGAAGCCGGGCTGTTTTTT. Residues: CASSYEAGLFF.

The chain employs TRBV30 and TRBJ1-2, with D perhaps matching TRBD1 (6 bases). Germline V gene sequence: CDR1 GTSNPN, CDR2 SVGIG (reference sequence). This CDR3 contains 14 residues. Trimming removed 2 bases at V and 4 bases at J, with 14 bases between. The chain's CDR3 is CAWSRDTWFYGYTF. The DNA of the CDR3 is TGTGCCTGGAGTAGGGACACCTGGTTCTATGGCTACACCTTC.